This T cell receptor (beta chain) comes out of a study of blood T cell repertoires in COVID-19. Method: immunoSEQ multiplex PCR; TCRdb's copy keeps in-frame clones and lacks some. The sample has roughly 230,000 clones; 70% to 90% are singletons. CDR1 and CDR2 from the germline V gene are LGHDT and YNNKEL (reference sequence). Trimming took off 4 bases at V and 1 base at J, with 7 bases between the two ends. The CDR3 is 13 amino acids. The sequencing sample was made of PBMCs or T cells enriched from blood (not recorded which). This sequence joins TRBV3-1 (or the pseudogene TRBV3-2) and TRBJ1-1; a weak D match, TRBD1 (5 bases). The clonotype comes from a woman between 45 and 60 years old who had been exposed to COVID-19. The DNA of the CDR3 is TGTGCCAGCAGCCGGGGCCAGAACACTGAAGCTTTCTTT. Its protein is CASSRGQNTEAFF.